These T cell receptor beta chains were read from a single sample in a study of blood T cell repertoires in COVID-19. Clones were sequenced by immunoSEQ multiplex PCR, and TCRdb holds only the in-frame ones, with some missing. The data contain 140,000 or so clones, over 80% of them singletons. Source material: peripheral blood. Every receptor here comes from a man younger than 40 with COVID-19, enrolled during active disease. The CDR3 runs from the conserved cysteine through the conserved F or W. The D gene is left open where the match is weak. Clone size is stated in some rows and not others, as once, few, many or a class when expanded.

d_gene,abundance,j_gene,v_gene,CDR3nt,CDR3aa
-,-,TRBJ1-6,TRBV7-2,TGTGCCAGCAGCTGGGACTTCCATGGCGATTCACCCCTCCACTTT,CASSWDFHGDSPLHF
TRBD1,-,TRBJ2-1,TRBV2,TGTGCCAGCAGTGGTGACCAGGGGGCGCCATACAATGAGCAGTTCTTC,CASSGDQGAPYNEQFF
TRBD2,-,TRBJ2-7,TRBV28,TGTGCCAGCAGCTCGGAGAGCACTAGCGGGTTAGAATACTTC,CASSSESTSGLEYF
TRBD2,-,TRBJ2-5,TRBV2,TGTGCCAGCTCACCGGGGGGGCGGCTCGAGGCCCAGTACTTC,CASSPGGRLEAQYF
TRBD2,-,TRBJ2-1,TRBV19,TGTGCCAGTATGACCCCTGGCGGGAGAGGTGAGCAGTTCTTC,CASMTPGGRGEQFF
TRBD2,-,TRBJ2-1,TRBV18,TGTGCCAGCTCACCTGTTCGGGGGGGTGAGCAGTTCTTC,CASSPVRGGEQFF
-,-,TRBJ2-7,TRBV28,TGTGCCAGCAGTTTTGGCAGGCGAGTTTCAGCTACCAGCGAGCAGTACTTC,CASSFGRRVSATSEQYF
TRBD2,-,TRBJ2-5,TRBV5-4,TGTGCCAGCAGCTTGCCTGGACTAGCGGGAATCGAGACCCAGTACTTC,CASSLPGLAGIETQYF
TRBD1,-,TRBJ1-5,TRBV6-5,TGTGCCAGCAGGGACGGGACAGCCAGCAATCAGCCCCAGCATTTT,CASRDGTASNQPQHF
-,once,TRBJ1-4,TRBV9,TGTGCCAGCAGCGTAGGACATGGGGCACCTAATGAAAAACTGTTTTTT,CASSVGHGAPNEKLFF
TRBD2,-,TRBJ2-3,TRBV11-2,TGTGCCAGCAGCCCCGGGACTAGCGGGATGTCTGATACGCAGTATTTT,CASSPGTSGMSDTQYF
-,-,TRBJ2-7,TRBV12-3/TRBV12-4,TGTGCCAGCAGTTTAGAGAGCAACTACGAGCAGTACTTC,CASSLESNYEQYF
-,once,TRBJ2-5,TRBV5-1,TGCGCCAGCAGCGAACCGGGGCAAGAGACCCAGTACTTC,CASSEPGQETQYF
TRBD2,-,TRBJ2-1,TRBV2,TGTGCCAGCAGTGAACTAGCGGGCCTAAGCTCCTACAATGAGCAGTTCTTC,CASSELAGLSSYNEQFF
-,-,TRBJ1-2,TRBV30,TGTGCCTGGAGTGTACACGGCAGGGCTAACTATGGCTACACCTTC,CAWSVHGRANYGYTF